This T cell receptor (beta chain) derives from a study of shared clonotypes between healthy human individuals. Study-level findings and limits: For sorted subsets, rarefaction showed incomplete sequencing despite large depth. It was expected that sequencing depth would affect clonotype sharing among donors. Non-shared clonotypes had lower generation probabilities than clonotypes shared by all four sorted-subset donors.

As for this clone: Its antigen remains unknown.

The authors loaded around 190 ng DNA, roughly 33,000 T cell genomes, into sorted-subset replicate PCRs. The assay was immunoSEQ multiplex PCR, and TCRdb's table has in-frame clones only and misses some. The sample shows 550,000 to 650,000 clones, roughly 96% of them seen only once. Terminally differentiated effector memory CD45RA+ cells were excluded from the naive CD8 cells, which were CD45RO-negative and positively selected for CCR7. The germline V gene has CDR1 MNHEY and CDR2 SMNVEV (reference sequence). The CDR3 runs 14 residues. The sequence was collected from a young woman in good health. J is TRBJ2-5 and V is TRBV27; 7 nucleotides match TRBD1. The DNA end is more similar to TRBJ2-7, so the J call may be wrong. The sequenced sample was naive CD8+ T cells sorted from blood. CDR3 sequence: CASSFVQGIHEQYF. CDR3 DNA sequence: TGTGCCAGCAGTTTTGTACAGGGGATCCACGAGCAGTACTTC.